This T cell receptor beta chain stems from a study of T cells in Graves' hyperthyroidism and ophthalmopathy. This CDR3 is built from 13 residues. Germline lookup yields CDR1 LGHNT and CDR2 FRNRAP. Trimming took 2 bases from V and 3 from J, leaving 8 bases between them. This clonotype was found many times. Researchers amplified the TCR beta CDR3 regions from RNA transcripts. First-round RT-PCR of the TCR CDR3 relied on the HTBI primer set. TCRdb re-called the multiplex PCR reads through MiXCR, storing one row per CDR3 protein. The repertoire holds 550,000 to 850,000 distinct CDR3 sequences, around a sixth seen once, with 16% in the top ten.

The chain employs TRBV12-5 and TRBJ2-7; no clear D gene. This sequence was found in a woman in her forties or fifties with Graves' hyperthyroidism that later progressed to Graves' ophthalmopathy. Sequenced material: blood. The CDR3: CASGLTADYEQYF. The CDR3 DNA follows: TGTGCTAGTGGTTTGACGGCGGACTACGAGCAGTACTTC.